This is a list of T cell receptor beta chains from one sample in a study of HIV-infected children after antiretroviral therapy interruption. Each CDR3 protein is one row after TCRdb ran MiXCR on the 3' RACE reads. The sample has 30,000 to 40,000 distinct CDR3 sequences, approximately 6.1% seen once; the top ten hold more than 0.85%. Sample: CD45RA+ CD4+ T cells from PBMCs, pooled from several time points, taken from a donor given antiretroviral therapy, either interrupted or continuous. The source is a pool of human donors with HIV. Each CDR3 is given with its conserved first and last residue. Fields, in order: V gene, J gene, D gene, clone size, CDR3 DNA, CDR3 protein. D genes are given only for firm matches. Only some rows state a clone size, as once, few, many or a class for expanded clones.

TRBV20-1	TRBJ2-3	NA	NA	TGCAGTGCTACCCAGCCAAGCGATACGCAGTATTTT	CSATQPSDTQYF
TRBV25-1	TRBJ2-5	NA	many	TGTGCCAGCAGTAGATCCAACCGAAACCAAGAGACCCAGTACTTC	CASSRSNRNQETQYF
TRBV10-3	TRBJ2-3	NA	many	TGTGCCATCAGTGCTGGGGGGAGGGATACGCAGTATTTT	CAISAGGRDTQYF
TRBV6-6	TRBJ2-7	NA	few	TGTGCCAGCAGTTACATTACCGTCTTATATAATTCCTACGAGCAGTACTTC	CASSYITVLYNSYEQYF
TRBV27	TRBJ1-1	NA	many	TGTGCCAGCACACAGAGGGCGTTTGGCACTGAAGCTTTCTTT	CASTQRAFGTEAFF
TRBV5-1	TRBJ2-4	NA	many	TGCGCCAGCAGCTTGGGGGACATAGCCAAAAACATTCAGTACTTC	CASSLGDIAKNIQYF
TRBV7-3	TRBJ2-7	TRBD2	few	TGTGCCAGCAGCCCCGGTCAGGCCGGCAACGAACCAAACCTAGCGGGAGTTGACGAGCAGTACTTC	CASSPGQAGNEPNLAGVDEQYF
TRBV5-1	TRBJ2-5	TRBD1	few	TGCGCCAGCAGCTTCCCGGGACAGGGGGTAGAGACCCAGTACTTC	CASSFPGQGVETQYF
TRBV27	TRBJ2-2	NA	many	TGTGCCAGCAGTTTTAATACCGGGGAGCTGTTTTTT	CASSFNTGELFF
TRBV4-2	TRBJ2-6	TRBD2	many	TGTGCCAGCAGCCAAAGCGGGAGGTCTGGGGCCAACGTCCTGACTTTC	CASSQSGRSGANVLTF
TRBV29-1	TRBJ2-7	TRBD1	many	TGCAGCGTTGGGACAGGGGGCAACGAGCAGTACTTC	CSVGTGGNEQYF
TRBV5-1	TRBJ2-4	NA	medium-sized	TGCGCCAGCTCGTCGGGGAGAGGTTCCAAAAACATTCAGTACTTC	CASSSGRGSKNIQYF
TRBV5-1	TRBJ2-2	NA	few	TGCGCCAGCAGCCCGGGACGGGACACCGGGGAGCTGTTTTTT	CASSPGRDTGELFF
TRBV7-9	TRBJ1-1	NA	few	TGTGCCAGCAGCTACACACAGGGCTTCCTAAACACTGAAGCTTTCTTT	CASSYTQGFLNTEAFF
TRBV20-1	TRBJ2-7	TRBD2	many	TGCAGTGCTAGACGGACTAGCGGCTTCTACGAGCAGTACTTC	CSARRTSGFYEQYF
TRBV12-3/TRBV12-4	TRBJ2-3	TRBD1	many	TGTGCCAGCAGTTTACAGGGGGCCGGGGGAGATACGCAGTATTTT	CASSLQGAGGDTQYF
TRBV29-1	TRBJ2-7	NA	many	TGCAGCGTTGAGGGAGGGGGGACCTACGAGCAGTACTTC	CSVEGGGTYEQYF
TRBV23-1	TRBJ1-5	TRBD1	medium-sized	TGCGCCAGCAGTCAACGGGACAGGGGACTAAATCAGCCCCAGCATTTT	CASSQRDRGLNQPQHF
TRBV4-2	TRBJ2-1	NA	many	TGTGCCAGCAGCCAAGAAACTGGGGGCTATGCTGAGCAGTTCTTC	CASSQETGGYAEQFF
TRBV2	TRBJ2-3	TRBD1	few	TGTGCCAGCAGAGGGACAGGGGTTACAGATACGCAGTATTTT	CASRGTGVTDTQYF
TRBV2	TRBJ2-3	NA	many	TGTGCCAGCAGCTTAGAGGGGACAACTAGTGCAGAAACGCTGTATTTT	CASSLEGTTSAETLYF
TRBV20-1	TRBJ1-2	NA	many	TGCAGTGCTAGAGATCGAAGAAATGGCTACACCTTC	CSARDRRNGYTF
TRBV19	TRBJ1-2	NA	many	TGTGCCAGTAGTGGTGCGGGGTTCGGCTATGGCTACACCTTC	CASSGAGFGYGYTF
TRBV20-1	TRBJ2-7	NA	few	TGCAGTGCTGGGGGGGACAGAAGGGACTTTTACGAGCAGTACTTC	CSAGGDRRDFYEQYF
TRBV28	TRBJ1-6	NA	many	TGTGCCAGCAGTTTATTGGCAGCCGCCCCCCTCCACTTT	CASSLLAAAPLHF
TRBV6-5	TRBJ2-7	TRBD2	NA	TGTGCCAGCAAACTAGCGGAGGGAGTTTACGAGCAGTACTTC	CASKLAEGVYEQYF
TRBV6-5	TRBJ1-1	TRBD1	NA	TGTGCCAGCAGTTTTACAGGGGCCACTGAAGCTTTCTTT	CASSFTGATEAFF
TRBV29-1	TRBJ2-7	NA	many	TGCAGCGTCGCTCCCCTGCGGAGGGGAAATTCCGAGCAGTACTTC	CSVAPLRRGNSEQYF
TRBV20-1	TRBJ2-7	TRBD2	many	TGCAGTGCTAGAGATCTACTAGCGGGATATATCAACCTATCCTACGAGCAGTACTTC	CSARDLLAGYINLSYEQYF
TRBV11-2	TRBJ1-1	NA	many	TGTGCCAGCAGCTCAGGGGCCACTGAAGCTTTCTTT	CASSSGATEAFF
TRBV6-5	TRBJ1-4	NA	many	TGTGCCAGCAGTTACTCGATTTCTGCAACTAATGAAAAACTGTTTTTT	CASSYSISATNEKLFF
TRBV4-2	TRBJ2-7	TRBD1	many	TGTGCCAGCAGCCCCGGGACAGGGAAGGATGAACAGTACTTC	CASSPGTGKDEQYF
TRBV4-3	TRBJ2-1	NA	NA	TGCGCCAGCAGCCACCTACGGGTCAATGAGCAGTTCTTC	CASSHLRVNEQFF
TRBV7-2	TRBJ1-4	NA	many	TGTGCCAGCAGCAGTTTCGGACAGATCGGGGAAAAACTGTTTTTT	CASSSFGQIGEKLFF
TRBV4-2	TRBJ2-5	TRBD1	many	TGTGCCAGCAGCTCGGGACAGAGAGACACCCAGTACTTT	CASSSGQRDTQYF